The 4 T cell receptor beta chains presented below share a single source sample, sequenced in a study of blood T cells in healthy people across ages. Together with a sample-barcoded 5' primer, a J-beta primer mix was included in a second PCR lasting roughly 6 to 12 cycles. In TCRdb, the 5' RACE reads were re-called with MiXCR into one record per CDR3 protein. The sample shows about 650,000 distinct CDR3 sequences, 32% of them seen only once. The sample was blood. These receptor sequences come from a woman aged 80 or over in good health.

The gene calls are TRBV5-1 and TRBJ1-6, with D unresolved. Trimming took 0 bases from V and 8 from J, leaving 12 bases between them. Germline CDR1 and CDR2: SGHRS and YFSETQ. The CDR3 sequence is 15 residues long. CDR3 sequence: CASSLEMAADSPLHF. The CDR3 DNA reads TGCGCCAGCAGCTTGGAAATGGCGGCAGATTCACCCCTCCACTTT.

The rearrangement uses TRBV20-1 and TRBJ1-2, with 7 positions matching TRBD1. The junction had 5 bases not matched to a gene; V was cut back by 1 base and J by 3 bases. CDR3 size: 14 residues. Germline V lookup: CDR1 DFQATT, CDR2 SNEGSKA (reference sequence). The DNA for the CDR3 is TGCAGTGCTAGAGTTCGGCAGGGGGACTATGGCTACACCTTC. It is translated as CSARVRQGDYGYTF.

Many counts were recorded for this clonotype. The J gene is TRBJ1-6, the V gene TRBV7-2; no definite D call. This CDR3 has 12 amino acids. The V gene lost 3 bases and the J gene lost 7 bases, with 4 bases spanning the gap. Germline V CDR1 and CDR2: SGHTA, FQGNSA. This chain's CDR3 is CASSFNNSPLHF. The CDR3 DNA sequence: TGTGCCAGCAGCTTTAACAATTCACCCCTCCACTTT.

About this clonotype itself: A read error is possible here, since a much larger clone lies one base away. As DNA, the CDR3 is TGTGCCAGCAGCCCACGACAGGGTTTCGAGCAGTACTTC. It is translated as CASSPRQGFEQYF. V usage is TRBV3-1 and J usage is TRBJ2-7, with 7 bases matching TRBD1. The CDR3 extends over 13 amino acids. The germline V gene has CDR1 LGHDT and CDR2 YNNKEL (reference sequence). V was pared by 4 bases and J by 6 bases, with 6 bases of the junction left unmatched.